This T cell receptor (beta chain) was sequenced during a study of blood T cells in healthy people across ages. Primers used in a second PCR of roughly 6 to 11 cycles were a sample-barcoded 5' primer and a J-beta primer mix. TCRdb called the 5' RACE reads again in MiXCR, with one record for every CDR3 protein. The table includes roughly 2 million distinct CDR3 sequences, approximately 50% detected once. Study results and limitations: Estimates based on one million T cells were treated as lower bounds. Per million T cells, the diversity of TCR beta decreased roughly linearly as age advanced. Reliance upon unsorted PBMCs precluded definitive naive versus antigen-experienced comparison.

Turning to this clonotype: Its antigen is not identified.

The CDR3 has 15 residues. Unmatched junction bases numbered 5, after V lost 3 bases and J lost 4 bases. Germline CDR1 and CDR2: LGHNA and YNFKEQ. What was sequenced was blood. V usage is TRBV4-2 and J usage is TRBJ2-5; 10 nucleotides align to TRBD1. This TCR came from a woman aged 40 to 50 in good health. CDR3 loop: CASSHQTGGLETQYF. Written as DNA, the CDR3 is TGTGCCAGCAGCCACCAGACAGGGGGCCTAGAGACCCAGTACTTC.